This T cell receptor beta chain was documented in a study of lymphopenia after photon versus proton radiotherapy. Points from the study as a whole: Proton therapy kept repertoires fairly stable, unlike photons, which gained effector/memory cells. Larger post-nadir TCR diversity loss correlated inversely with survival in deceased patients. Survival link was tested only in deceased patients; proton benefit remains a possibility. Post-nadir diversity loss with photons came from oligoclonal expansion, particularly CD8+ Temra cells.

Assay: immunoSEQ multiplex PCR; the TCRdb copy retains only in-frame clones and omits some. The data hold fewer than 20,000 clones, with more than 85% observed a single time. Concerning this clone itself: Antigen: not known.

The material was peripheral blood, obtained from a patient treated with photon-based radiotherapy. The receptor was derived from a woman aged 40 to 50 with cholangiocarcinoma.

CDR3 nucleotides: TGTGCCAGCAGCGTAGGGAGGAATGGGCGCAATGAGCAGTTCTTC. It translates to CASSVGRNGRNEQFF. The chain combines TRBV9 with TRBJ2-1, with D possibly being TRBD2 (5 bases). V was pared by 0 bases and J by 6 bases, with 13 bases between. CDR1 is SGDLS and CDR2 is YYNGEE in the germline V gene. The CDR3 spans 15 residues.